A single T cell receptor beta chain is shown here with its context. This sample is part of a study of blood T cell repertoires in COVID-19. The overall study: Acute and convalescent COVID-19 samples came from the United States, Italy and Spain. T cells, B-cell-depleted T cells, or PBMCs supplied cDNA or gDNA.

Per the original data handling: Estimation of nucleated cell counts was performed using reference gene primer amplification. Profiling relied on immunoSEQ multiplex PCR, and the TCRdb table lists in-frame clones only, not all of them. The V and J calls and clone size were taken over from that table, and D and trimming were inferred from the DNA. The table has 70,000 to 75,000 clones, over 85% seen once. The ends lost 5 bases at V and 6 bases at J; junction bases unmatched: 8. The germline V gene encodes CDR1 SGHNT and CDR2 YYREEE (reference sequence). The CDR3 totals 14 residues. The rearrangement uses TRBV5-4 and TRBJ2-7; 10 nucleotides align to TRBD2. This sequence originates from a human donor in a cohort sampled during active COVID-19. Input material: peripheral blood. This CDR3 is CASSKREGTSEQYF. CDR3 DNA sequence: TGTGCCAGCAGTAAGCGGGAGGGAACCTCCGAGCAGTACTTC.